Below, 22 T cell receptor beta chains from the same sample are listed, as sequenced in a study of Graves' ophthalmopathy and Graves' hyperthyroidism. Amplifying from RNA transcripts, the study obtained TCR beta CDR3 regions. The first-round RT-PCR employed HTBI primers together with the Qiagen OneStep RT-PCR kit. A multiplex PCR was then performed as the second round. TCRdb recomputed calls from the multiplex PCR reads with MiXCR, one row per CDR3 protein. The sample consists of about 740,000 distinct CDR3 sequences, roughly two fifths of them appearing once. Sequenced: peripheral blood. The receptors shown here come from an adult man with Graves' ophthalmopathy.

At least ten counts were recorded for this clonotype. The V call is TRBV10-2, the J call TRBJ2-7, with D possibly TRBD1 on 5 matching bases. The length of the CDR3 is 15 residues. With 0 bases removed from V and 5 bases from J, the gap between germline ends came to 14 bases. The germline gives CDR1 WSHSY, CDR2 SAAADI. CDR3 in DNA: TGCGCCAGCAGTGAGTCTGCACAGGCGAAGAACGAGCAGTACTTC. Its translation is CASSESAQAKNEQYF.

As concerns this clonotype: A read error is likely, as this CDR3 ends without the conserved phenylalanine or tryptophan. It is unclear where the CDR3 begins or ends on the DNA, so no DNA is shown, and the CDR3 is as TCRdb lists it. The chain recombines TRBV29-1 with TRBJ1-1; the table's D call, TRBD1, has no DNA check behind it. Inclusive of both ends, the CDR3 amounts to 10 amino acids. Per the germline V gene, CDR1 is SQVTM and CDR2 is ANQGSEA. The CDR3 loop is CSVTGQAVSI.

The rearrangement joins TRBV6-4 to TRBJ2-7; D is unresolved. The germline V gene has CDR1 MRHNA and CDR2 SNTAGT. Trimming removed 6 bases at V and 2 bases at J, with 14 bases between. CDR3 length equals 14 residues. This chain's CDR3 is CASSRPWGTYEQYF. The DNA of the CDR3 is TGTGCCAGCAGCCGGCCTTGGGGAACCTACGAGCAGTACTTC.

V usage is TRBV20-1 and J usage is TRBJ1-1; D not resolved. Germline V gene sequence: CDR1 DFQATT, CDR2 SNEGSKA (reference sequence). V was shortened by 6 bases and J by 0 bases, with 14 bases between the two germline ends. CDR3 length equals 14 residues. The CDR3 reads CSAPALGMNTEAFF. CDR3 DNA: TGCAGTGCCCCCGCCCTGGGGATGAACACTGAAGCTTTCTTT.

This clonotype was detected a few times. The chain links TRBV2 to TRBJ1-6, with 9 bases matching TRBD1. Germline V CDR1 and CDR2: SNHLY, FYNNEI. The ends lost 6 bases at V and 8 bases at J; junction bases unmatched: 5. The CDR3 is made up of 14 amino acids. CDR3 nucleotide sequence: TGTGCCAGCAGCGGGGGACAGGGTTATTCACCCCTCCACTTT. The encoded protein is CASSGGQGYSPLHF.

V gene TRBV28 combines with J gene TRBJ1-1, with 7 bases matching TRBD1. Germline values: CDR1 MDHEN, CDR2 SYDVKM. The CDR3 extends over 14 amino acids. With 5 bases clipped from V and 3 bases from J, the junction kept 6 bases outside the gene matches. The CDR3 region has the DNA TGTGCCAGCAGTCAATGGGACAGACACACTGAAGCTTTCTTT. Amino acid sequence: CASSQWDRHTEAFF.

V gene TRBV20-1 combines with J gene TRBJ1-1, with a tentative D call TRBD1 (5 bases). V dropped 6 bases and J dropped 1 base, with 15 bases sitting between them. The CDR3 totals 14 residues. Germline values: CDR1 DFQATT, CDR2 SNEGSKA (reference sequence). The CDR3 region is CSAGMLGGNTEAFF. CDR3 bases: TGCAGTGCCGGGATGCTGGGGGGGAACACTGAAGCTTTCTTT.

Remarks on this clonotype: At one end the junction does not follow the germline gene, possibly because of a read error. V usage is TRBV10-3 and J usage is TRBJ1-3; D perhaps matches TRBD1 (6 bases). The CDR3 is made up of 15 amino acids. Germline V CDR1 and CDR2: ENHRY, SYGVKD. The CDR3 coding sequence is TGTGCCAGCAGTTACAACAGGGAGTCAGGAAACACCATATATTTT. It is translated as CASSYNRESGNTIYF.

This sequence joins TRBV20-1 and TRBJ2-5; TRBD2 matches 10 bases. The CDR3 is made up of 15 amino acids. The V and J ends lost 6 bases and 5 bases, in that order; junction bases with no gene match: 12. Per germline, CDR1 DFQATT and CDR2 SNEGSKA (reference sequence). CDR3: CSARGASGSGETQYF. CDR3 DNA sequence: TGCAGTGCGAGGGGGGCTAGCGGGAGCGGTGAGACCCAGTACTTC.

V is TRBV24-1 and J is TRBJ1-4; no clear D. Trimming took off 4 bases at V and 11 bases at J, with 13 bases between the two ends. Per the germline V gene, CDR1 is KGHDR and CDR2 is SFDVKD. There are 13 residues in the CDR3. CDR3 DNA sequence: TGTGCCACCAGTGACTCATCCACCGGGAAACTGTTTTTT. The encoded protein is CATSDSSTGKLFF.

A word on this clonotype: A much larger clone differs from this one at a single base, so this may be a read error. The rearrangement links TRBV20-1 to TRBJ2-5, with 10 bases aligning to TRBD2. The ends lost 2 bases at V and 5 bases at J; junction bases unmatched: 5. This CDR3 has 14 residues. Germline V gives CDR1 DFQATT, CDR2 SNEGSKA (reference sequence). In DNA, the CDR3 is TGCAGTGCTAGACTAGCGGGAGATGTGGAGACCCAGTACTTC. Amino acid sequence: CSARLAGDVETQYF.

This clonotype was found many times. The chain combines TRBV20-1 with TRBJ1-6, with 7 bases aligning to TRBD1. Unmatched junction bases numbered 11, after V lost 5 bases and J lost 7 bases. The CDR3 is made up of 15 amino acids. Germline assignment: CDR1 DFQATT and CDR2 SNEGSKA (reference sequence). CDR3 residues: CSAEGPGQSNSPLHF. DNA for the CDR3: TGCAGTGCTGAGGGTCCGGGACAGTCAAATTCACCCCTCCACTTT.

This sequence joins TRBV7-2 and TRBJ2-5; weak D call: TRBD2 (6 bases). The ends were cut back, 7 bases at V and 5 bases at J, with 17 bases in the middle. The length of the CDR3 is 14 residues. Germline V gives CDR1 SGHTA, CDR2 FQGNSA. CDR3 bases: TGTGCCAGCAAGGTTAGAGGAGGGATTGAGACCCAGTACTTC. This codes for CASKVRGGIETQYF.

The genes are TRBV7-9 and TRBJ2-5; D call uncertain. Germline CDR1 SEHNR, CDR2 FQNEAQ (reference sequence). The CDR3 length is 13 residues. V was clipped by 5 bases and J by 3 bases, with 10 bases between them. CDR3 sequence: CASSQLNEETQYF. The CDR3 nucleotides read TGTGCCAGCAGCCAACTGAACGAAGAGACCCAGTACTTC.

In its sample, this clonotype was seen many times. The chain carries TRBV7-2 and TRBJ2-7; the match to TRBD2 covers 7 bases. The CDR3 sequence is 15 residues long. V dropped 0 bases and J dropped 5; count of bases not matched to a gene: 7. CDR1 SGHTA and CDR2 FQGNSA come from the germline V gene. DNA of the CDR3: TGTGCCAGCAGCTTAGCAGGGCTAGCGGCCAACGAGCAGTACTTC. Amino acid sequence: CASSLAGLAANEQYF.

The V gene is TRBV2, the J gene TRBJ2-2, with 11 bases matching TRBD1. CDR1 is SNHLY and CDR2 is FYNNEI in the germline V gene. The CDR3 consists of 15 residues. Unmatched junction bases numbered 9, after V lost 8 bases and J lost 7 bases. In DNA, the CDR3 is TGTGCCAGCGACGGACAGGGGGCTTTCAGCGGGGAGCTGTTTTTT. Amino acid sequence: CASDGQGAFSGELFF.

CDR3 in amino acids: CASSQEGAGEETQYF. CDR3 in DNA: TGTGCCAGCAGCCAAGAGGGGGCAGGGGAAGAGACCCAGTACTTC. The chain couples TRBV2 to TRBJ2-5; TRBD1 matches at 7 bases. Per the germline V gene, CDR1 is SNHLY and CDR2 is FYNNEI. Trimming cost V 6 bases and J 3 bases; bases outside gene matches: 10. This CDR3 region has 15 residues.

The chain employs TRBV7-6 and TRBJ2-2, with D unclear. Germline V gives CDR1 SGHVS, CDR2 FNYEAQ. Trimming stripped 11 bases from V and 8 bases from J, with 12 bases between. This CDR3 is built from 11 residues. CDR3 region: CAGDSTGELFF. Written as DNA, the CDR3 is TGTGCCGGTGATAGCACAGGGGAGCTGTTTTTT.

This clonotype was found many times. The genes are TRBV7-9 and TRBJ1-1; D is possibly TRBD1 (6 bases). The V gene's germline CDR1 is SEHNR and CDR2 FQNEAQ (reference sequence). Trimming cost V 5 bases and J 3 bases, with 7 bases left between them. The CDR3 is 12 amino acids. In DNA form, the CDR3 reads TGTGCCAGCAGCAGGGGGTACACTGAAGCTTTCTTT. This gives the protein CASSRGYTEAFF. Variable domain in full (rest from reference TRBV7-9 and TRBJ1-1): DTGVSQNPRHKITKRGQNVTFRCDPISEHNRLYWYRQTLGQGPEFLTYFQNEAQLEKSRLLSDRFSAERPKGSFSTLEIQRTEQGDSAMYLCASSRGYTEAFFGQGTRLTVV.

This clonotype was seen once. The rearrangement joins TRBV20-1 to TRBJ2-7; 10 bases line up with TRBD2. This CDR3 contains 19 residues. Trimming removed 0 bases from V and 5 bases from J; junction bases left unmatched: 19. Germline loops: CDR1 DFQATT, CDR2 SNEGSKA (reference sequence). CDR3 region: CSARDQGRPDLAGEHEQYF. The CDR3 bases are TGCAGTGCTAGAGATCAGGGCAGGCCGGACCTAGCGGGAGAGCACGAGCAGTACTTC.

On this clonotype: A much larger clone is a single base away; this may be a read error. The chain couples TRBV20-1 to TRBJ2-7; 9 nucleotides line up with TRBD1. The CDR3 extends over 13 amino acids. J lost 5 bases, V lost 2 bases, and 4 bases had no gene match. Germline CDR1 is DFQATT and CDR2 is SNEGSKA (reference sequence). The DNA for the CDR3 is TGCAGTGCTAGAAGGACAGGGGTCAACGAGCAGTACTTC. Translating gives CSARRTGVNEQYF.

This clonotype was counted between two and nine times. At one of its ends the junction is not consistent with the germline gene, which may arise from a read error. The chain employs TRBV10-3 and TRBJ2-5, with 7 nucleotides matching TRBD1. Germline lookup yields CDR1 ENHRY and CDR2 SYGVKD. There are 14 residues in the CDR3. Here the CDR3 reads CASSSLGQRETQYF. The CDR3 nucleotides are TGTGCCAGCAGTTCCTTGGGACAGCGGGAGACCCAGTACTTC.